This TCR beta chain was captured by sequencing in a study of T cells in narcolepsy. Study-wide context: Patients with NT1 or NT2 and healthy control donors were enrolled.

Remarks on this clone: Antigen specificity is unknown.

The V gene lost 1 base and the J gene lost 0 bases, with 9 bases spanning the gap. Germline V lookup: CDR1 SGHNT, CDR2 YENEEA. The CDR3 runs 16 residues. Here immunoSEQ multiplex PCR was the method, and the copy in TCRdb shows in-frame clones only, minus some. The sample lists 20,000 to 30,000 clones, 85% to 90% occurring once. Findings and caveats of the study: Blood of same and different patients, but not healthy controls, reportedly held recurring autoreactive clonotypes. Autoreactive HCRT-specific and TRIB2-specific clonotypes were marked in same-patient CSF-versus-blood CD4+ comparisons.

The V gene is TRBV11-3, the J gene TRBJ2-2; perhaps TRBD2 as D (6 bases). Sequencing was carried out using CD45RA- memory CD4+ T cells from PBMCs. This clonotype was sampled from a human donor with narcolepsy. The chain's CDR3 is CASSLVSGSNTGELFF. The DNA for the CDR3 is TGTGCCAGCAGCTTAGTGAGCGGGTCGAACACCGGGGAGCTGTTTTTT.